The TCR beta chain under discussion was sequenced for a study of blood T cells in healthy people across ages. Primers used in a second PCR of about 6 to 11 cycles were a sample-barcoded 5' primer and a J-beta primer mix. TCRdb re-called the 5' RACE reads with MiXCR, one entry per CDR3 protein. The data show 800,000 to 1,300,000 distinct CDR3 sequences, roughly 24% seen once. V was trimmed by 2 bases and J by 1 base, leaving 15 bases between them. The CDR3 covers 17 residues. Germline lookup yields CDR1 SGHAT and CDR2 FQDESV (reference sequence). The data were also submitted as part of a second study, on T cells of mothers and their children.

The source is a girl aged 2 to 9 in good health. J is TRBJ2-4 and V is TRBV11-1; TRBD2 is a possible D gene (5 bases). Material: blood. This CDR3 is CASSLSFVGEAKNIQYF. The CDR3, as DNA: TGTGCCAGCAGCTTATCTTTCGTTGGGGAGGCCAAAAACATTCAGTACTTC.